The 22 T cell receptor beta chains given below trace back to one sample, sequenced in a study of cytomegalovirus exposure and HLA in healthy donors. Primers: 60 Vbeta forward and 13 Jbeta reverse. Data came from immunoSEQ multiplex PCR; TCRdb stores just in-frame clones and leaves some out. The sample includes 130,000 to 150,000 clones, 84% of them seen just once. Sequences were obtained from PBMCs. The receptor set was obtained from a boy aged 2 to 10 in good health and CMV-seronegative.

This chain connects TRBV28 to TRBJ2-7, with 8 bases identical to TRBD1. Trimming at V came to 6 bases and at J to 8 bases, leaving 15 bases not matched to a gene. Germline lookup yields CDR1 MDHEN and CDR2 SYDVKM. The CDR3 extends over 15 amino acids. DNA for the CDR3: TGTGCCAGCAGGGGAAGGACAGGGACCCCTGCCAAGCAGTACTTC. Translating it yields CASRGRTGTPAKQYF. Based on the CDR3 plus reference TRBV28 and TRBJ2-7, the full variable domain is DVKVTQSSRYLVKRTGEKVFLECVQDMDHENMFWYRQDPGLGLRLIYFSYDVKMKEKGDIPEGYSVSREKKERFSLILESASTNQTSMYLCASRGRTGTPAKQYFGPGTRLTVT.

J is TRBJ1-5 and V is TRBV7-9; 10 bases line up with TRBD1. Germline V gene sequence: CDR1 SEHNR, CDR2 FQNEAQ (reference sequence). The CDR3 covers 15 residues. J gave up 5 bases and V 2 bases, and 3 bases lay outside the gene matches. Here the CDR3 DNA reads TGTGCCAGCAGCTTATCGGGACAGGGGTATCAGCCCCAGCATTTT. This translates into CASSLSGQGYQPQHF.

The rearrangement uses TRBV10-3 and TRBJ2-7, with D maybe TRBD1 (5 bases). Germline values: CDR1 ENHRY, CDR2 SYGVKD. Trimming removed 6 bases at V and 6 bases at J, with 12 bases between. This CDR3 has 12 amino acids. DNA of the CDR3: TGTGCCATCAGCGGATACAGGTCCGAGCAGTACTTC. Its protein is CAISGYRSEQYF.

The table lists this clone with a count of one. V usage is TRBV7-2 and J usage is TRBJ1-4; D unresolved. This CDR3 has 17 amino acids. Germline loops: CDR1 SGHTA, CDR2 FQGNSA. Trimming removed 5 bases from V and 0 bases from J, with 16 bases in between. CDR3 amino acids: CASSQGLTWATNEKLFF. Written as DNA, the CDR3 is TGTGCCAGCAGCCAAGGACTAACGTGGGCAACTAATGAAAAACTGTTTTTT.

The chain combines TRBV7-9 with TRBJ1-4, with D hard to call. With 1 base removed from V and 2 bases from J, the gap between germline ends came to 5 bases. Germline CDR1 and CDR2: SEHNR and FQNEAQ (reference sequence). The CDR3 runs to 14 residues. The CDR3 DNA sequence: TGTGCCAGCAGCTTAGTACAGACTAATGAAAAACTGTTTTTT. Amino acids: CASSLVQTNEKLFF.

The V gene is TRBV5-8, the J gene TRBJ1-2; 9 bases map to TRBD1. This CDR3 spans 18 amino acids. V shed 0 bases and J 2 bases; nucleotides not matched to a gene: 11. Per germline, CDR1 SGHTS and CDR2 YDEGEE. The CDR3 nucleotides read TGTGCCAGCAGCTTGGTCAGTTGGACAGGGGAGAAGAACTATGGCTACACCTTC. It yields the protein CASSLVSWTGEKNYGYTF. The variable domain in full, with the rest retrieved from reference TRBV5-8 and TRBJ1-2, is EAGVTQSPTHLIKTRGQQATLRCSPISGHTSVYWYQQALGLGLQFLLWYDEGEERNRGNFPPRFSGRQFPNYSSELNVNALELEDSALYLCASSLVSWTGEKNYGYTFGSGTRLTVV.

The CDR3 loop reads CASSLELAPSYEQYF. The CDR3 nucleotides are TGTGCCAGCAGCTTAGAGCTCGCGCCTTCCTACGAGCAGTACTTC. This chain joins TRBV7-7 and TRBJ2-7; D is uncertain. Germline V gene data show CDR1 as SSHAT and CDR2 as FNYEAQ (reference sequence). This CDR3 region has 15 residues. V lost 1 base and J 1 base, leaving 11 bases between the germline ends.

V gene TRBV2 combines with J gene TRBJ1-3; no reliable D call. The germline V and J ends were trimmed by 6 bases and 0 bases, with 9 bases remaining between them. The germline CDR1 and CDR2 sequences are SNHLY and FYNNEI. The CDR3 covers 14 residues. The CDR3 is CASRRSNSGNTIYF. The DNA of the CDR3 is TGTGCCAGCAGACGGAGCAACTCTGGAAACACCATATATTTT.

The chain has TRBV2 and TRBJ2-4; 7 bases align to TRBD1. Germline V gives CDR1 SNHLY, CDR2 FYNNEI. There are 11 residues in the CDR3. Unmatched junction bases numbered 7, after V lost 11 bases and J lost 9 bases. CDR3 DNA sequence: TGTGCCTGTGGGGCAGGGGGCATTCAGTACTTC. It codes for CACGAGGIQYF.

The chain has TRBV19 and TRBJ1-1; no firm D call. V was clipped by 6 bases and J by 3 bases, with 17 bases between them. CDR3 length: 15 amino acids. CDR1 LNHDA and CDR2 SQIVND come from the germline V gene (reference sequence). The CDR3 DNA reads TGTGCCAGTAGCGGCCTGAGGGCCGGGGACACTGAAGCTTTCTTT. Translating gives CASSGLRAGDTEAFF. The whole variable domain, remainder taken from reference TRBV19 and TRBJ1-1, is DGGITQSPKYLFRKEGQNVTLSCEQNLNHDAMYWYRQDPGQGLRLIYYSQIVNDFQKGDIAEGYSVSREKKESFPLTVTSAQKNPTAFYLCASSGLRAGDTEAFFGQGTRLTVV.

The chain carries TRBV7-2 and TRBJ2-7, with TRBD1 identical over 11 bases. Germline assignment: CDR1 SGHTA and CDR2 FQGNSA. The CDR3 length is 16 residues. With 7 bases clipped from V and 2 bases from J, the junction kept 10 bases outside the gene matches. As DNA, the CDR3 is TGTGCCAGCACCTGGTTACCGGGACAGGGGGCCTACGAGCAGTACTTC. Amino acid sequence: CASTWLPGQGAYEQYF.

This clone appeared once. In DNA, the CDR3 is TGCGCCAGCAGCCTCAGCCTCGGCAGGGGGCCTCGGAATGAGCAGTTCTTC. Its protein is CASSLSLGRGPRNEQFF. This chain links TRBV5-1 with TRBJ2-1; 8 bases line up with TRBD1. This CDR3 region has 17 residues. With V trimmed by 4 bases and J by 7 bases, 16 bases remained unmatched. Germline loops: CDR1 SGHRS, CDR2 YFSETQ.

The chain employs TRBV5-1 and TRBJ2-5; a weak D match, TRBD1 (6 bases). Germline V gene sequence: CDR1 SGHRS, CDR2 YFSETQ. This CDR3 has 16 residues. The ends were cut back, 0 bases at V and 5 bases at J, with 17 bases in the middle. CDR3 DNA sequence: TGCGCCAGCAGCTTGGCCGGGACCTCAGGGGTCGAGACCCAGTACTTC. Residues: CASSLAGTSGVETQYF.

V usage is TRBV7-9 and J usage is TRBJ1-6; D is possibly TRBD1 (6 bases). The CDR3 length is 17 residues. Germline CDR1 reads SEHNR; CDR2 reads FQNEAQ (reference sequence). V shed 4 bases and J shed 7 bases, with 20 bases lying between them. The CDR3 nucleotides read TGTGCCAGCAGCTCCGGCGGGGGCGCGGGAGGAAATTCACCCCTCCACTTT. Its protein is CASSSGGGAGGNSPLHF.

This clone was found a few times. The chain is built from TRBV14 and TRBJ2-2; 8 bases fit TRBD1. CDR3 length equals 20 residues. V shed 3 bases, J shed 5 bases, and the junction held 20 bases outside the gene matches. Germline values: CDR1 SGHDN, CDR2 FVKESK. CDR3 loop: CASSQWTGSYHLPITGELFF. CDR3 in DNA: TGTGCCAGCAGCCAGTGGACAGGGTCCTACCACCTTCCGATAACCGGGGAGCTGTTTTTT.

This clone was recorded only once. The chain combines TRBV9 with TRBJ1-5; D remains ambiguous. Per germline, CDR1 SGDLS and CDR2 YYNGEE. CDR3 length: 15 amino acids. Between the trimmed V and J ends, which lost 0 bases and 5 bases, there was a span of 12 bases. The CDR3 nucleotides read TGTGCCAGCAGCGTAGACTGGAGGGTTGATCAGCCCCAGCATTTT. It yields the protein CASSVDWRVDQPQHF.

V gene TRBV6-5 combines with J gene TRBJ1-1; D is undetermined. Germline V gives CDR1 MNHEY, CDR2 SVGAGI. This CDR3 region has 13 residues. Trimming cost V 5 bases and J 1 base, with 8 bases left between them. The DNA for the CDR3 is TGTGCCAGCAGTACTTTCCGGAACACTGAAGCTTTCTTT. Translated: CASSTFRNTEAFF.

This clone turned up a few times. CDR3 sequence (DNA): TGTGCCAGCAGTTACCGCGGTGGGGGCCGGGAGCTGTTTTTT. This encodes CASSYRGGGRELFF. This chain links TRBV6-5 with TRBJ2-2; a possible D gene is TRBD1 (6 bases). This CDR3 has 14 residues. Per the germline V gene, CDR1 is MNHEY and CDR2 is SVGAGI. With 2 bases removed from V and 9 bases from J, the gap between germline ends came to 13 bases.

This clone was seen only a few times. V usage is TRBV7-9 and J usage is TRBJ2-1; D perhaps matches TRBD1 (6 bases). V was cut by 2 bases and J by 9 bases, with 17 bases left in between. Germline V gene data show CDR1 as SEHNR and CDR2 as FQNEAQ (reference sequence). This CDR3 contains 15 residues. The CDR3 coding sequence is TGTGCCAGCAGCTTAAGGGACAACGGGTGGGGTGAGCAGTTCTTC. It yields the protein CASSLRDNGWGEQFF. The full variable domain, completed using reference TRBV7-9 and TRBJ2-1, is DTGVSQNPRHKITKRGQNVTFRCDPISEHNRLYWYRQTLGQGPEFLTYFQNEAQLEKSRLLSDRFSAERPKGSFSTLEIQRTEQGDSAMYLCASSLRDNGWGEQFFGPGTRLTVL.

The rearrangement joins TRBV2 to TRBJ1-5; D gene ambiguous. The CDR3 is 14 amino acids. The V gene's germline CDR1 is SNHLY and CDR2 FYNNEI. The V gene lost 8 bases and the J gene lost 4 bases, with 15 bases spanning the gap. The CDR3 DNA follows: TGTGCCAGCGGGGAGAGGCAGGTTAATCAGCCCCAGCATTTT. Its protein product is CASGERQVNQPQHF.

The V gene is TRBV11-3, the J gene TRBJ2-2; a weak D match, TRBD2 (6 bases). Germline CDR1 is SGHNT and CDR2 is YENEEA. V was shortened by 2 bases and J by 4 bases, with 17 bases between the two germline ends. The CDR3 runs to 17 residues. This CDR3 reads CASSLSGLFLPTGELFF. CDR3 DNA: TGTGCCAGCAGCTTATCGGGACTTTTTCTTCCCACCGGGGAGCTGTTTTTT.

The DNA for the CDR3 is TGTGCCACCAGCAGAGGGCGGACAGGGATTAATGAAAAACTGTTTTTT. Amino acids: CATSRGRTGINEKLFF. This chain uses TRBV15 with TRBJ1-4, with 8 bases identical to TRBD1. The CDR3 loop spans 16 amino acids. With 1 base clipped from V and 4 bases from J, the junction kept 5 bases outside the gene matches. CDR1 is LNHNV and CDR2 is YYDKDF in the germline V gene (reference sequence).